This passage covers 9 T cell receptor beta chains from one sample sequenced in a study of glioma-infiltrating T cells. The iRepertoire nested amplicon-rescue multiplex PCR amplified TCR alpha and beta CDR3s from RNA. TCRdb re-called the multiplex PCR reads with MiXCR, one entry per CDR3 protein. The sample includes approximately 190,000 distinct CDR3 sequences, 30% to 40% of them seen just once. Sequencing input: glioma tissue, nonneoplastic brain tissue, or PBMCs (not recorded which). All receptors come from a human donor with low-grade glioma or glioblastoma, undergoing nonglioma brain surgery, or in good health (not recorded which).

Remarks on this clonotype: Likely a read error: the CDR3 ends without its conserved phenylalanine or tryptophan. This chain connects TRBV7-2 to TRBJ1-1; TRBD1 aligns across 7 bases. CDR3 length equals 16 residues. The germline gives CDR1 SGHTA, CDR2 FQGNSA. V dropped 2 bases and J dropped 1; count of bases not matched to a gene: 7. The CDR3 protein is CASSLIGQDRNTEAFL. In DNA, the CDR3 is TGTGCCAGCAGCTTAATAGGACAGGACAGGAACACTGAAGCTTTCCTT.

In this sample, this clonotype turned up many times. The chain combines TRBV7-2 with TRBJ1-1; the match to TRBD1 covers 8 bases. Per the germline V gene, CDR1 is SGHTA and CDR2 is FQGNSA. This CDR3 region has 14 residues. Trimming at V came to 5 bases and at J to 5 bases, leaving 7 bases not matched to a gene. CDR3: CASSNQGARTEAFF. Written as DNA, the CDR3 is TGTGCCAGCAGCAACCAGGGGGCGCGTACTGAAGCTTTCTTT. Looking up the rest from reference TRBV7-2 and TRBJ1-1 gives the full variable domain: GAGVSQSPSNKVTEKGKDVELRCDPISGHTALYWYRQSLGQGLEFLIYFQGNSAPDKSGLPSDRFSAERTGGSVSTLTIQRTQQEDSAVYLCASSNQGARTEAFFGQGTRLTVV.

The chain combines TRBV5-4 with TRBJ1-1; D perhaps matches TRBD1 (6 bases). The CDR3 is 14 amino acids. Trimming pared 2 bases from V and 6 bases from J, leaving 14 bases between. The germline CDR1 and CDR2 sequences are SGHNT and YYREEE (reference sequence). CDR3 loop: CASSFRGGASEAFF. CDR3 in DNA: TGTGCCAGCAGCTTTAGGGGGGGCGCATCTGAAGCTTTCTTT.

This clonotype has a count of ten or more. The J gene is TRBJ2-5, the V gene TRBV20-1; D gene uncertain. Looked up from germline, CDR1 is DFQATT and CDR2 is SNEGSKA (reference sequence). The CDR3 contains 12 residues. Trimming shortened V by 6 bases and J by 5 bases, and 13 bases separated the two germline ends. The CDR3 region has the DNA TGCAGTGCCCGTATAGACTCGGAGACCCAGTACTTC. Amino acid sequence: CSARIDSETQYF.

This chain uses TRBV30 with TRBJ1-1; D is unresolved. Trimming pared 1 base from V and 0 bases from J, leaving 6 bases between. The V gene's germline CDR1 is GTSNPN and CDR2 SVGIG (reference sequence). The CDR3 runs to 13 residues. CDR3 nucleotide sequence: TGTGCCTGGAGTGGAAGTCTGAACACTGAAGCTTTCTTT. It codes for CAWSGSLNTEAFF.

This clonotype was seen at least ten times. This chain uses TRBV4-2 with TRBJ2-3, with D possibly called TRBD1 or TRBD2 (5 bases each). The CDR3 is 13 amino acids. The germline V gene has CDR1 LGHNA and CDR2 YNFKEQ. The ends were cut back, 0 bases at V and 9 bases at J, with 10 bases in the middle. The CDR3 loop reads CASSQERDVTQYF. CDR3 DNA sequence: TGTGCCAGCAGCCAAGAGAGGGACGTCACGCAGTATTTT.

This clonotype came up many times. The V and J genes are TRBV27 and TRBJ2-7, with 9 nucleotides matching TRBD1. V trimming: 3 bases; J trimming: 2 bases; junction bases outside the gene matches: 5. The CDR3 covers 15 residues. Germline CDR1 is MNHEY and CDR2 is SMNVEV (reference sequence). The CDR3 coding sequence is TGTGCCAGCAGTTTGTCGGGACAGGGTGCCTACGAGCAGTACTTC. Protein product: CASSLSGQGAYEQYF.

This clonotype was counted many times. The V gene is TRBV27, the J gene TRBJ2-1; D is undetermined. Trimming shortened V by 0 bases and J by 4 bases, and 13 bases separated the two germline ends. This CDR3 is built from 16 residues. Germline CDR1 is MNHEY and CDR2 is SMNVEV (reference sequence). The CDR3 protein is CASSLSRPRTYNEQFF. CDR3 in DNA: TGTGCCAGCAGTTTATCACGGCCGAGAACGTACAATGAGCAGTTCTTC.

This clonotype was counted ten times or more. The chain carries TRBV28 and TRBJ2-7; D might be TRBD2 (6 bases). This CDR3 has 13 residues. Per the germline V gene, CDR1 is MDHEN and CDR2 is SYDVKM. Trimming removed 9 bases at V and 3 bases at J, with 15 bases between. CDR3 bases: TGTGCCAGTAAGGAGGGAAGGAGCTACGAGCAGTACTTC. Residues: CASKEGRSYEQYF.